This T cell receptor beta chain was captured in a study of cytomegalovirus exposure and HLA in healthy donors. This clone showed up just once. A multiplex PCR was run with 60 Vbeta primers and 13 Jbeta primers. Clones were read by immunoSEQ multiplex PCR, and TCRdb kept only the in-frame ones, dropping some. The sample contains approximately 150,000 clones, roughly 70% of which appear only once. This CDR3 region has 16 residues. The V gene's germline CDR1 is ENHRY and CDR2 SYGVKD. V was pared by 4 bases and J by 3 bases, with 8 bases of the junction left unmatched. Specimen: PBMCs. The V and J genes are TRBV10-3 and TRBJ2-7; 11 positions agree with TRBD1. The sequence was collected from a woman aged 18 to 35 in good health and CMV-seropositive. The CDR3 loop is CAISGSSGTGGYEQYF. CDR3 coding DNA: TGTGCCATCAGTGGGTCGTCCGGGACAGGGGGCTACGAGCAGTACTTC.